The T cell receptor beta chain under discussion was sequenced for a study of blood T cells in healthy people across ages. CDR1 is SEHNR, CDR2 FQNEAQ, per germline (reference sequence). This CDR3 region has 14 residues. V dropped 5 bases and J dropped 2; count of bases not matched to a gene: 3. This clonotype was recorded a few times. RNA extraction gave at least 6 micrograms of total RNA per sample. Together with a sample-barcoded 5' primer, a J-beta primer mix was included in a second PCR lasting roughly 6 to 12 cycles. The authors tagged each cDNA molecule using a template-switch adaptor with 12 random nucleotides. TCRdb used MiXCR to reprocess the 5' RACE reads, holding one entry per CDR3 protein. The sample lists over 600,000 distinct CDR3 sequences, roughly 21% occurring once.

The V call is TRBV7-9, the J call TRBJ2-1, with 7 bases lining up with TRBD2. Sample: blood. This TCR was sampled from a man aged 65 to 85 in good health. DNA of the CDR3: TGTGCCAGCAGCGGGGGGGAGGCCTACAATGAGCAGTTCTTC. Encoded protein: CASSGGEAYNEQFF.